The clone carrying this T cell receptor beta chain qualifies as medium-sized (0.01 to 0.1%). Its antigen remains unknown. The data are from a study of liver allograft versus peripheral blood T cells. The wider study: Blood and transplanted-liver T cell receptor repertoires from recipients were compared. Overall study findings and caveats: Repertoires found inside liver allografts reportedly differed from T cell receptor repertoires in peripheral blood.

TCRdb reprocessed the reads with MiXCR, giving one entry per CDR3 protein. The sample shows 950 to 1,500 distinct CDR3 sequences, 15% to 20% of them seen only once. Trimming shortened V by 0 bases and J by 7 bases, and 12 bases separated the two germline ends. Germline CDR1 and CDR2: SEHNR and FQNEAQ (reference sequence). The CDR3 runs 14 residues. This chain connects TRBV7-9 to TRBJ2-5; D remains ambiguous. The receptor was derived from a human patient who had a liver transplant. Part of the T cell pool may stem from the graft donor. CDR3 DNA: TGTGCCAGCAGCTTAGCGTCAGACTCTGGGACCCAGTACTTC. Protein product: CASSLASDSGTQYF.